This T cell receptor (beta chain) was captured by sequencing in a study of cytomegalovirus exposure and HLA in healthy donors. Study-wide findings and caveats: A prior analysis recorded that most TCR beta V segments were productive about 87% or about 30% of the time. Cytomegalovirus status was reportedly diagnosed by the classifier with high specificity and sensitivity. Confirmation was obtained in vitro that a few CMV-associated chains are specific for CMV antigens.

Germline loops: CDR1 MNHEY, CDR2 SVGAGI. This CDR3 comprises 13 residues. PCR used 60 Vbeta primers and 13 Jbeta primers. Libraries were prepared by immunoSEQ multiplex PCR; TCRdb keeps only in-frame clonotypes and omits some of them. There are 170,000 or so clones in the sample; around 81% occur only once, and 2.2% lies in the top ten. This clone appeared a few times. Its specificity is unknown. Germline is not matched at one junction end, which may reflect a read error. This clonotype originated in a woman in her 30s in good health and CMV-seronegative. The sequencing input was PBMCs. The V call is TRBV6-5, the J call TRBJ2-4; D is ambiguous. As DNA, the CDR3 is TGTGCCAGCAGTTCCCTGGGTAAAAACAGTCAGTACTTC. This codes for CASSSLGKNSQYF.